This T cell receptor beta chain was sequenced in a study of T cell responses to AZD1222 COVID-19 vaccine. This table comes from immunoSEQ multiplex PCR, and its TCRdb copy is limited to in-frame clones, with some not included. This repertoire shows 100,000 or so clones, about 88% found once; its top ten account for roughly 45%. Regarding the study as a whole: CD4 TCRs associated with vaccination spanned spike, dominating at 160-218 and 743-854. Among those given AZD1222, only five to seven were seropositive at baseline. Clonal diversity may have been underestimated in mostly white British donors. The reported proportion of spike-specific TCRs targeting unmutated variant regions was nearly half.

As concerns this clone: Its antigen remains unidentified.

There are 15 residues in the CDR3. The germline V gene encodes CDR1 MNHEY and CDR2 SVGAGI. Trimming left V 0 bases short and J 3 bases short, with 12 bases between. Material: peripheral blood, obtained 28 days after the second AZD1222 dose. This TCR was sampled from an adult who received the AZD1222 COVID-19 vaccine. This rearrangement joins TRBV6-5 to TRBJ2-7; a possible D gene is TRBD2 (5 bases). This CDR3 reads CASSYSSGSDYEQYF. The CDR3 DNA is TGTGCCAGCAGTTACTCGTCGGGGTCAGACTACGAGCAGTACTTC.